The source of this T cell receptor beta chain is a study of shared clonotypes between healthy human individuals. Measured with immunoSEQ multiplex PCR; TCRdb has only the in-frame clones, and not every one. Altogether 630,000 or so clones are present, 98% being singletons, with the ten largest covering approximately 0.3%. Trimming took off 5 bases at V and 3 bases at J, with 14 bases between the two ends. The germline gives CDR1 SGHAT, CDR2 FQNNGV. The CDR3 is 14 residues long. Naive CD8 isolation took CD45RO-negative cells positively selected for CCR7 and excluded terminally differentiated effector memory CD45RA+ cells.

The sample comprised naive CD8+ T cells sorted from blood. The chain has TRBV11-2 and TRBJ2-7; D not resolved. The sequence was obtained from a man aged 25 to 45 in good health. The CDR3 spells CASSLYIGNYEQYF. Here the CDR3 DNA reads TGTGCCAGCAGCCTCTACATAGGAAACTACGAGCAGTACTTC. The variable domain in full, with the rest retrieved from reference TRBV11-2 and TRBJ2-7, is EAGVAQSPRYKIIEKRQSVAFWCNPISGHATLYWYQQILGQGPKLLIQFQNNGVVDDSQLPKDRFSAERLKGVDSTLKIQPAKLEDSAVYLCASSLYIGNYEQYFGPGTRLTVT.